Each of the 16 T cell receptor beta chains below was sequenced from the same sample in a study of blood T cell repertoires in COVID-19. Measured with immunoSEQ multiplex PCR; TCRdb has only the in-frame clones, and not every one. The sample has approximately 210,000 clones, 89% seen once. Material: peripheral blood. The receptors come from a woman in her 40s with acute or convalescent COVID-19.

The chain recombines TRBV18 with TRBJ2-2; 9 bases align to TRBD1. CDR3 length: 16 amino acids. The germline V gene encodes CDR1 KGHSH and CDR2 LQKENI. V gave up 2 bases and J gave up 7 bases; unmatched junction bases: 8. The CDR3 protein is CASSPVPQGAGGELFF. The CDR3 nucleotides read TGTGCCAGCTCACCAGTCCCACAGGGGGCCGGCGGGGAGCTGTTTTTT.

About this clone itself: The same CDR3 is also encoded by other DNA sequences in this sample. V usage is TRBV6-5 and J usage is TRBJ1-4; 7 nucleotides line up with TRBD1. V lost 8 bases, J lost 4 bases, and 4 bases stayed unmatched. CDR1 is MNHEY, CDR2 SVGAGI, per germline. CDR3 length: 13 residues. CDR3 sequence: CASRQGNNEKLFF. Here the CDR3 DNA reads TGTGCCAGCCGACAGGGTAATAATGAAAAACTGTTTTTT.

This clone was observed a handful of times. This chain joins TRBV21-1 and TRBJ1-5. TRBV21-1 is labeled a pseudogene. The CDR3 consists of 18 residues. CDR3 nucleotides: TGTGCCAGCAGCAAGACCGGGACACCTCGGGGGGGGGATCAGCCCCAGCATTTT. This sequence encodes CASSKTGTPRGGDQPQHF.

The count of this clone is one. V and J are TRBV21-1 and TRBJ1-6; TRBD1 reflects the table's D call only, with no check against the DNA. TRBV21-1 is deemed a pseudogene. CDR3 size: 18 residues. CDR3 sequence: CASSRSGTGGPGNSPLHF. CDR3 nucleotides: TGTGCCAGCAGCAGATCCGGGACAGGGGGCCCGGGTAATTCACCCCTCCACTTT.

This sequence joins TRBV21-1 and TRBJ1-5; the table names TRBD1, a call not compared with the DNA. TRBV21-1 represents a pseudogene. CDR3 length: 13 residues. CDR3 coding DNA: TGTGCCAGCAGATACTCGACAGCCCAGCCCCAGCATTTT. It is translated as CASRYSTAQPQHF.

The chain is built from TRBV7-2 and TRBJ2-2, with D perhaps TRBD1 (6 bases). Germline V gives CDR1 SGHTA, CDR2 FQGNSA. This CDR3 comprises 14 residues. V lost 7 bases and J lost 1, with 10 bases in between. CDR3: CASTKTGNTGELFF. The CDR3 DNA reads TGTGCCAGCACCAAGACAGGGAACACCGGGGAGCTGTTTTTT.

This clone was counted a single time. CDR3 DNA: TGTGCCAGCAGTTGGGACAGAAGGGAGACCCAGTACTTC. It translates to CASSWDRRETQYF. V usage is TRBV27 and J usage is TRBJ2-5; 7 nucleotides line up with TRBD1. The CDR3 totals 13 residues. Germline CDR1 and CDR2: MNHEY and SMNVEV (reference sequence). With V trimmed by 4 bases and J by 5 bases, 4 bases remained unmatched.

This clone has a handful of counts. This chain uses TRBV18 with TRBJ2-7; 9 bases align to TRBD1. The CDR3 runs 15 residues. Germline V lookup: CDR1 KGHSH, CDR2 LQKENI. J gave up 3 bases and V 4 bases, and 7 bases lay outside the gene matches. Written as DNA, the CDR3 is TGTGCCAGCTCACTGAACGGACAGGGGAGCTACGAGCAGTACGTC. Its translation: CASSLNGQGSYEQYV.

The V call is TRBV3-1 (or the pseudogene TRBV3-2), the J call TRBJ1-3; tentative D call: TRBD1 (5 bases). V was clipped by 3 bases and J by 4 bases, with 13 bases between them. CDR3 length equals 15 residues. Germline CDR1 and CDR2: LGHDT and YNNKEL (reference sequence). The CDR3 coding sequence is TGTGCCAGCAGCCACGACAGTTGGGGAGGAAACACCATATATTTT. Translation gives CASSHDSWGGNTIYF.

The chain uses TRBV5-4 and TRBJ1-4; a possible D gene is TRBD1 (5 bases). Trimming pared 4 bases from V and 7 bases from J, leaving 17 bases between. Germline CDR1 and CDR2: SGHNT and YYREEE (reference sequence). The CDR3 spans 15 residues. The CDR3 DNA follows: TGTGCCAGCAGCCAGACCGGGACTCGGGGTGAAAAACTGTTTTTT. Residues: CASSQTGTRGEKLFF.

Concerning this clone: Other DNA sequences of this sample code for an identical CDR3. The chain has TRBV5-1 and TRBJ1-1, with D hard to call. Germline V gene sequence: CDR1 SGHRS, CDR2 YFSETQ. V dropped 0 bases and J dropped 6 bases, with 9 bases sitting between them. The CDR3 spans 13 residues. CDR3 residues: CASSLAGSAEAFF. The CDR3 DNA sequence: TGCGCCAGCAGCTTGGCCGGGTCGGCTGAAGCTTTCTTT.

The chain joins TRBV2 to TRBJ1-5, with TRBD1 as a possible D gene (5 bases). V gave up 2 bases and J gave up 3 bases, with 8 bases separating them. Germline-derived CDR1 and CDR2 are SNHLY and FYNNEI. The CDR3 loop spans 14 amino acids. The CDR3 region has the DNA TGTGCCAGCAGTGAACGACAGTTCAATCAGCCCCAGCATTTT. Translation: CASSERQFNQPQHF.

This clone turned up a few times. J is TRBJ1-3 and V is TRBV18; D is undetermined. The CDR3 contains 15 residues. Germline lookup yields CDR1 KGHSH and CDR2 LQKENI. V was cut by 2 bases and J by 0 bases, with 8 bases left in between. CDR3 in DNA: TGTGCCAGCTCACCAGACGGCGGCTCTGGAAACACCATATATTTT. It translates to CASSPDGGSGNTIYF. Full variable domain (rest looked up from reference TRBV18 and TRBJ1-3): NAGVMQNPRHLVRRRGQEARLRCSPMKGHSHVYWYRQLPEEGLKFMVYLQKENIIDESGMPKERFSAEFPKEGPSILRIQQVVRGDSAAYFCASSPDGGSGNTIYFGEGSWLTVV.

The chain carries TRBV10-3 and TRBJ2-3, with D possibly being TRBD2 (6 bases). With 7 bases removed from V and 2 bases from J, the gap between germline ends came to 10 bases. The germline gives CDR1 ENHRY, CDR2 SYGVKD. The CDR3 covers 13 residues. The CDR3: CAINGGVTDTQYF. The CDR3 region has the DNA TGTGCCATCAACGGGGGTGTCACAGATACGCAGTATTTT.

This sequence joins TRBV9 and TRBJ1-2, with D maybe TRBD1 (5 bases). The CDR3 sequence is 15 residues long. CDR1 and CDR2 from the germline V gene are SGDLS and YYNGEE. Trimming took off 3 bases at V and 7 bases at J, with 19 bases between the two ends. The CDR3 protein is CASSADLEGSAGYTF. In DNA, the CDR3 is TGTGCCAGCAGCGCTGACTTGGAGGGGTCGGCTGGCTACACCTTC.

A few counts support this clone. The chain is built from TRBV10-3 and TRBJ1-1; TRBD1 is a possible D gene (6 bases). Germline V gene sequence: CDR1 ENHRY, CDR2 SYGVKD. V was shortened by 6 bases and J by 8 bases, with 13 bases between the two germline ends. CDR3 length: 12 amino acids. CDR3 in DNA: TGTGCCATCAGCGCCCCTGACAGGGAAGCTTTCTTT. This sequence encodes CAISAPDREAFF.